These T cell receptor beta chains were read from a single sample in a study of T cell repertoires in cytomegalovirus infection. For these TCRs, the target antigens are not known. TCRdb re-analysed the reads in MiXCR, keeping a single row per CDR3 protein. The repertoire holds roughly 920,000 distinct CDR3 sequences, with roughly 30% as singletons. This material consisted of cultured CD8+ T cells from PBMCs, taken from culture after CMV antigen stimulation. The receptors derive from a human donor in good health (CMV status not recorded). Some clones in this sample may be carry-over from other donors' samples. The CDR3 runs from the conserved cysteine through the conserved F or W. A D gene is named only where the DNA matches it firmly. Rows give clone size only sometimes, using once, few, many, or a class for an expanded clone.

J gene	clone size	D gene	CDR3 length	V gene	CDR3 DNA	CDR3 protein
TRBJ1-2	few	.	15	TRBV3-1	TGTGCCAGCAGCCAAGCGGGCAGGGCCAACTATGGCTACACCTTC	CASSQAGRANYGYTF
TRBJ1-5	few	.	14	TRBV19	TGTGCCAGTAGTCTGGAGACACATTATCAGCCCCAGCATTTT	CASSLETHYQPQHF
TRBJ1-2	.	.	11	TRBV6-1	TGTGCCAGCGGCCAAGTGAGGGGCTACACCTTC	CASGQVRGYTF
TRBJ2-3	few	.	14	TRBV4-2	TGTGCCAGCAGACTGACGAAAGGCACAGATACGCAGTATTTT	CASRLTKGTDTQYF
TRBJ2-5	few	.	15	TRBV6-2/TRBV6-3	TGTGCCAGCAGCTTACAGCGGCAGGGACGAGAGACCCAGTACTTC	CASSLQRQGRETQYF
TRBJ2-1	.	TRBD2	16	TRBV19	TGTGCCAGTAGTATGGGTCCCCTAGCGGGGTACAATGAGCAGTTCTTC	CASSMGPLAGYNEQFF
TRBJ2-4	few	.	13	TRBV7-9	TGTGCCAGCGCTTCGGTCCCCGGGAACATTCAGTACTTC	CASASVPGNIQYF
TRBJ2-5	.	TRBD2	16	TRBV7-4	TGTGCCAGCAGCTTCCGGACTAGCGGAGACGAAGAGACCCAGTACTTC	CASSFRTSGDEETQYF
TRBJ1-1	.	TRBD1	14	TRBV6-2/TRBV6-3	TGTGCCAGCAGTTCCAGACAGGGCTACACTGAAGCTTTCTTT	CASSSRQGYTEAFF
TRBJ2-7	few	.	14	TRBV13	TGTGCCAGCAGCTTTAAGGGTTTCTCCTACGAGCAGTACTTC	CASSFKGFSYEQYF
TRBJ2-1	few	.	13	TRBV19	TGTGCCAGTAGTATCGAGCACTACAATGAGCAGTTCTTC	CASSIEHYNEQFF
TRBJ2-3	many	.	15	TRBV12-3/TRBV12-4	TGTGCCAGCAGTTTAGCGGGGAGGAGCACAGATACGCAGTATTTT	CASSLAGRSTDTQYF
TRBJ2-2	few	.	16	TRBV10-3	TGTGCCATCAGTTTTCCGGGACGGATGAACACCGGGGAGCTGTTTTTT	CAISFPGRMNTGELFF
TRBJ2-7	once	.	17	TRBV7-9	TGTGCCAGCAGCTCCTCTTTGACTTCCTCAGGGGCCTACGAGCAGTACTTC	CASSSSLTSSGAYEQYF
TRBJ1-5	many	.	15	TRBV12-3/TRBV12-4	TGTGCCAGCAGTTTCTGGGTTTCGGGCAATCAGCCCCAGCATTTT	CASSFWVSGNQPQHF